The sequence of this T cell receptor (beta chain) was determined in a study of T cells in Graves' hyperthyroidism and ophthalmopathy. Germline CDR1 reads SGDLS; CDR2 reads YYNGEE. Trimming pared 0 bases from V and 10 bases from J, leaving 8 bases between. The length of the CDR3 is 12 residues. TCR beta CDR3 region amplification was performed from RNA transcripts. HTBI primers were employed in a first-round RT-PCR of the TCR CDR3. TCRdb recomputed calls from the multiplex PCR reads with MiXCR, one row per CDR3 protein. Of hundreds of thousands of distinct CDR3 sequences in the sample, 11% to 15% were seen once. Graves' hyperthyroidism showing no ophthalmopathy progression within 18 months was considered stable. Patients were aged 18 to 65, had disease duration under 2 months, and had newly diagnosed hyperthyroidism.

The chain recombines TRBV9 with TRBJ2-1, with D tentatively TRBD1 (6 bases). The TCR sequence derives from a woman younger than 30 with Graves' hyperthyroidism. Sequences were obtained from blood. CDR3 region: CASSVGRGEQFF. CDR3 nucleotide sequence: TGTGCCAGCAGCGTAGGCAGGGGCGAGCAGTTCTTC.